This section outlines one T cell receptor beta chain sequence together with its context. This clonotype was detected once. Its antigen is not yet known. It has no much larger one-base neighbor in the sample; base qualities were not kept. To demonstrate the VDJtools post-analysis software, the study profiled TCR beta repertoires from the peripheral blood of 10 to 15 young patients with multiple sclerosis. The multiple sclerosis patients were children and adolescents ranging in age from 6 to 15 years. V has 5 bases trimmed and J has 0 bases trimmed; junction bases matching no gene number 11. CDR1 and CDR2 are read off the germline V gene as SGDLS and YYNGEE. From the cysteine through the phenylalanine, the CDR3 covers 18 amino acids. This entry keeps only the CDR3 DNA: 54 bases, framed from base 1. This entry is derived from a study of post-analysis software for immune sequencing data (dated by TCRdb to about 2015). Turning to the overall study: Recorded disease courses included relapsing-remitting, secondary progressive and progressive-relapsing multiple sclerosis, with some patients lacking subtype annotation. A subset of samples was prepared in parallel using single-end sample barcoding, then pooled and co-amplified after Illumina adapter ligation. The patient repertoires were set against under 12 previously published healthy control repertoires from donors whose ages ranged from roughly 6 to 25 years. On the study overall, not on this receptor specifically: Strong co-clustering of samples prepared in the same batch was shown by direct clustering with F measure, prompting a batch-effect correction. Significantly higher frequencies in patients than in controls were found for about five TRBV segments, including TRBV5-6, TRBV5-1 and TRBV20-1. The control group was slightly older than the multiple sclerosis patient group. Compared with controls, multiple sclerosis patients had significantly lower normalized Chao1 diversity, a finding suggesting substantial peripheral T-cell clonal expansion.

The library was prepared using PCR. The reads were generated on an Illumina HiSeq 2500. Unique molecular identifiers were incorporated into TCR beta cDNA libraries to reduce PCR and sequencing biases. Some 500,000 cDNA molecules were obtained for every 1 to 10 million input T cells, so each molecule roughly corresponded to one T cell. The patient libraries were prepared and sequenced using the same protocol as the earlier healthy control dataset. Samples belonging to the same batch were prepared together, multiplexed and sequenced on a shared HiSeq lane. In the original analysis: MIGEC was used to process the raw barcoded reads, and molecular identifier groups with only a single read were discarded before consensus assembly and CDR3 extraction. Clonotype tables were post-analysed with VDJtools, and diversity was normalized by down-sampling all datasets to the smallest sample size. Repertoire overlap clustering matched CDR3 amino acid but not nucleotide sequences to correct batch-related cross-sample contamination. TCRdb trimmed public reads at Q25 via fastp, called clones via MiXCR and kept in-frame beta chains. Rows merge per CDR3 protein into single entries with the most common DNA and genes. The V and J calls come from TCRdb's annotation, not from the publication. The sample yields 650,000 to 850,000 distinct CDR3 sequences; approximately 53% were counted once. The leading ten clones occupy approximately 4.4% of the sample.

The sequencing input was blood. Rearrangement joined TRBV9 to TRBJ2-6; a stretch of 7 junction bases matches TRBD1. This clonotype originated in a girl between 10 and 17 years old with multiple sclerosis. The DNA sequence follows: TGTGCCAGCAGTGGGTACAGGGGCTCCAGCTCTGGGGCCAACGTCCTGACTTTC. It codes for CASSGYRGSSSGANVLTF.